This record covers a single T cell receptor (beta chain). CDR1 MGHDK and CDR2 SYGVNS come from the germline V gene. The CDR3 length is 15 residues. V lost 5 bases to trimming and J lost 0 bases, with 10 bases between them. The sample originates from a study of cytomegalovirus exposure and HLA in healthy donors. The PCR ran on 60 Vbeta and 13 Jbeta primers. Libraries were prepared by immunoSEQ multiplex PCR; TCRdb keeps only in-frame clonotypes and omits some of them. The table records 110,000 or so clones, around 77% of them present only once. The sequencing input was PBMCs. This TCR came from a woman under 40 in good health and CMV-seropositive. The chain is built from TRBV25-1 and TRBJ1-4; no firm D call. CDR3 protein: CASSTDSSTNEKLFF. The DNA for the CDR3 is TGTGCCAGCAGTACGGACTCCTCAACTAATGAAAAACTGTTTTTT.